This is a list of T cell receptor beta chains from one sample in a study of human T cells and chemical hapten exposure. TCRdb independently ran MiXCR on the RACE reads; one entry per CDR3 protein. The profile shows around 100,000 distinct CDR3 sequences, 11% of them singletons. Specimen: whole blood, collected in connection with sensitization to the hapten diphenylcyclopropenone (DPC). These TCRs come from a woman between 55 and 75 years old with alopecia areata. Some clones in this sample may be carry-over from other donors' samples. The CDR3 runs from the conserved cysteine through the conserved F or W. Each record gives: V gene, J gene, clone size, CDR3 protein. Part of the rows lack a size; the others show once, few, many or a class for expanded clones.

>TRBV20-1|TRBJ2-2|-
CSASARAGDSTGELFF
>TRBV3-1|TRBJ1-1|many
CASNRGGVGAEAFF
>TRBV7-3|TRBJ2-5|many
CASSLTTGNQETQYF
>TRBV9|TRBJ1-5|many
CASLGDNQPQHF
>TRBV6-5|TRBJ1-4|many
CASSYSPPGGNEKLFF
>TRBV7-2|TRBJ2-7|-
CASSALAGVYEQYF
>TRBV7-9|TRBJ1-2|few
CASQLPGQGNYGYTF
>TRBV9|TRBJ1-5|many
CASSIGGYQPQHF
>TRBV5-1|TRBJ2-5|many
CASSFRDRGQETQYF
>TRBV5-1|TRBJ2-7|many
CASSLARASGGYEQYF
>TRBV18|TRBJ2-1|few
CASSPQNSYNEQFF